Below, one T cell receptor (beta chain) is given with its context. Its antigen is unidentified. Profiling relied on immunoSEQ multiplex PCR, and the TCRdb table lists in-frame clones only, not all of them. The top ten hold approximately 4.5% of the sample, which has fewer than 150,000 clones, 89% seen once. The sample is drawn from a study of T cell responses to AZD1222 COVID-19 vaccine. Study-wide findings and caveats: Along spike, vaccine-associated CD4 TCRs were found throughout, with dominance at 160-218 and 743-854. Repertoire samples came only from after the peak T cell response.

Specimen: peripheral blood, collected on day 0 of AZD1222 vaccination. The origin of this receptor is an adult in good health.

Here the CDR3 reads CASSPTSGGRVGYTF. The CDR3 nucleotides read TGCGCCAGCAGCCCTACCTCAGGGGGCAGAGTTGGCTACACCTTC. The V call is TRBV4-1, the J call TRBJ1-2; 8 bases fit TRBD1. V lost 4 bases, J lost 7 bases, and 11 bases stayed unmatched. CDR1 MGHRA and CDR2 YSYEKL come from the germline V gene. This CDR3 comprises 15 residues.